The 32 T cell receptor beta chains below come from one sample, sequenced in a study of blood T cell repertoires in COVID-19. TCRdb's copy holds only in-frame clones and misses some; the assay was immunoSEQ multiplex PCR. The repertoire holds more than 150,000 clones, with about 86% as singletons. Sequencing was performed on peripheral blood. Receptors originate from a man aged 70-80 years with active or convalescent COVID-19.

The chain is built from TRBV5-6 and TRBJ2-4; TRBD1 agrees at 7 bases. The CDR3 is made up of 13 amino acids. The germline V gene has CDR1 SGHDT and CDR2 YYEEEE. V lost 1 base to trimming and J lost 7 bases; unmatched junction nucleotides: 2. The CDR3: CASSLRGPNIQYF. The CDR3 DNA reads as TGTGCCAGCAGCTTGAGGGGGCCCAACATTCAGTACTTC.

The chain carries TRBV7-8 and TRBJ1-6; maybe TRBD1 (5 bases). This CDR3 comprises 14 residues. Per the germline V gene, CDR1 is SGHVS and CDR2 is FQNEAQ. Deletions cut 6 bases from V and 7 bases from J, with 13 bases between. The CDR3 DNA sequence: TGTGCCAGCAGTGAGGGACTGATGAATTCACCCCTCCACTTT. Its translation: CASSEGLMNSPLHF.

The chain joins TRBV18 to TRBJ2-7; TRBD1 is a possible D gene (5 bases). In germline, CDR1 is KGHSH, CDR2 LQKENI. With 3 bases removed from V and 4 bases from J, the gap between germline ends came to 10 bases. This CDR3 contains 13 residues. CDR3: CASSPLDSYEQYF. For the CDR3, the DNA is TGTGCCAGCTCACCTTTAGACAGTTACGAGCAGTACTTC.

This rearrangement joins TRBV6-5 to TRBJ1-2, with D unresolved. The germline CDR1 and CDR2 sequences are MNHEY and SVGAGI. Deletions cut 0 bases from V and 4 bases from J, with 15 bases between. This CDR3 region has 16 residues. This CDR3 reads CASSYSEHLNIYGYTF. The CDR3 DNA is TGTGCCAGCAGTTACTCGGAGCACCTCAACATCTATGGCTACACCTTC.

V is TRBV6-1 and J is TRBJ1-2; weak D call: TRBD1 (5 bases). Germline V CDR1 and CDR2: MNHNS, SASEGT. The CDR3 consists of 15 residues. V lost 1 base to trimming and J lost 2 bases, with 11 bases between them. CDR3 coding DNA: TGTGCCAGCAGTGAAGTGTCGAAGGGGAACTATGGCTACACCTTC. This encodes CASSEVSKGNYGYTF.

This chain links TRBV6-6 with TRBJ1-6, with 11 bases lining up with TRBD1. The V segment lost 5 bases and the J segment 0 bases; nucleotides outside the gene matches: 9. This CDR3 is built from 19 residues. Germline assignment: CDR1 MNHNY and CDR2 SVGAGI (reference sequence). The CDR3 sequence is CASSPGQGATSSYNSPLHF. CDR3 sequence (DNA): TGTGCCAGCAGTCCCGGACAGGGGGCGACCAGCTCCTATAATTCACCCCTCCACTTT.

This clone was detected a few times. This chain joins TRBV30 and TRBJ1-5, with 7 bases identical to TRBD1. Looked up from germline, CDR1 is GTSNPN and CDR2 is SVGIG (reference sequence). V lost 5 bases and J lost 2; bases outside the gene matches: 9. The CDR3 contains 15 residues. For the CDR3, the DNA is TGTGCCTGGTCCTTAGGGGGCGTGGGCAATCAGCCCCAGCATTTT. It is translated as CAWSLGGVGNQPQHF.

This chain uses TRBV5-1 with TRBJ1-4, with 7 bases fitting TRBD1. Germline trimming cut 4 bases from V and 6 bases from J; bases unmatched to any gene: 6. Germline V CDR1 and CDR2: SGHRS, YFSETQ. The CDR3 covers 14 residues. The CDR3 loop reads CASSRQGRDEKLFF. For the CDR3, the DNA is TGCGCCAGCAGCCGACAGGGTAGGGATGAAAAACTGTTTTTT.

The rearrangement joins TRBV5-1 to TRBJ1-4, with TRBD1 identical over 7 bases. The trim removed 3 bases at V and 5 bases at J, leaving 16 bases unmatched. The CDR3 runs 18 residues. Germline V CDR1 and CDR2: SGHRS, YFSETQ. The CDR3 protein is CASSSRPDSDRVNEKLFF. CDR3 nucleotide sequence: TGCGCCAGCAGCTCGCGACCCGATTCTGACAGGGTAAATGAAAAACTGTTTTTT.

The CDR3 bases are TGCAGCGTTGAGCCGGATGGGGCGGGGGAAAAACTGTTTTTT. Translating gives CSVEPDGAGEKLFF. The rearrangement joins TRBV29-1 to TRBJ1-4; D is perhaps TRBD1 (5 bases). The V gene's germline CDR1 is SQVTM and CDR2 ANQGSEA. The CDR3 runs 14 residues. V was shortened by 3 bases and J by 8 bases, with 16 bases between the two germline ends. The whole variable domain, remainder taken from reference TRBV29-1 and TRBJ1-4, is SAVISQKPSRDICQRGTSLTIQCQVDSQVTMMFWYRQQPGQSLTLIATANQGSEATYESGFVIDKFPISRPNLTFSTLTVSNMSPEDSSIYLCSVEPDGAGEKLFFGSGTQLSVL.

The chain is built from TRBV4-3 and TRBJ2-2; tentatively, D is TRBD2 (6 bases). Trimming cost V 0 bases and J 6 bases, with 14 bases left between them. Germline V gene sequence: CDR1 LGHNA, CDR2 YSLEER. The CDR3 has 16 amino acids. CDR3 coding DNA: TGCGCCAGCAGCCAAGACCCGGCGGGGATTGCCGGGGAGCTGTTTTTT. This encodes CASSQDPAGIAGELFF.

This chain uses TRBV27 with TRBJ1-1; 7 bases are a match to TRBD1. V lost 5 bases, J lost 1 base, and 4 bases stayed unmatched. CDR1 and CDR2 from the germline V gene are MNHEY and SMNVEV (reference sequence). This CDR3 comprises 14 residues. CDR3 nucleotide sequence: TGTGCCAGCAGTCGGACAGGTCCGAACACTGAAGCTTTCTTT. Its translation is CASSRTGPNTEAFF.

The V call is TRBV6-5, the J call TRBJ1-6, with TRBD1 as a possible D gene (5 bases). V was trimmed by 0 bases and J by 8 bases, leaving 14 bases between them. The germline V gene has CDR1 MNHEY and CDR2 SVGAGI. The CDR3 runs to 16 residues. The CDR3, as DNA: TGTGCCAGCAGTTACTCGAACAGGCTTGACTATTCACCCCTCCACTTT. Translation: CASSYSNRLDYSPLHF.

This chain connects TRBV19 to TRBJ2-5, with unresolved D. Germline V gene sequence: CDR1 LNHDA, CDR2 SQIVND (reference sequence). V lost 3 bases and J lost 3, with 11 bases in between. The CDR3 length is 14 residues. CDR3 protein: CASSISGRKETQYF. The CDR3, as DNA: TGTGCCAGTAGTATCTCGGGTAGGAAAGAGACCCAGTACTTC.

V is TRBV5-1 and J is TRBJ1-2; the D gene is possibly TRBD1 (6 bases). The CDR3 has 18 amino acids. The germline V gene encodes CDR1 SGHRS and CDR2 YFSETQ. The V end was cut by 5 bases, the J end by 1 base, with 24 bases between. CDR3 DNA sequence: TGCGCCAGCAGTCTGTCCTTCAAAGATCGAGGGGGTAACTATGGCTACACCTTC. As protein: CASSLSFKDRGGNYGYTF.

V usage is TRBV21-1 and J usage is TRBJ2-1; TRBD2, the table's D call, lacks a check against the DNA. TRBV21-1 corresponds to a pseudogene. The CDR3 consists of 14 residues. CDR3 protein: CASSKEDFHMGQFF. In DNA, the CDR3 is TGTGCCAGCAGCAAAGAGGACTTCCACATGGGGCAGTTCTTC.

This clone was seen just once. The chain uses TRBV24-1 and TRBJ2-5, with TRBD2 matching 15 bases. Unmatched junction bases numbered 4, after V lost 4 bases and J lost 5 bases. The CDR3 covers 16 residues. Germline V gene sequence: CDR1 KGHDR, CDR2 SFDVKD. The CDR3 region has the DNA TGTGCCACCAGTGACCTTGGACTAGCGGGAGGGGAGACCCAGTACTTC. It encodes CATSDLGLAGGETQYF.

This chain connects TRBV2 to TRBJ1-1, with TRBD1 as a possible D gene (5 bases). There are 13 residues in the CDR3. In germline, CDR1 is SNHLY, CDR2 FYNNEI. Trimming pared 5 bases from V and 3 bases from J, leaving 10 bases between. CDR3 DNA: TGTGCCAGCAGTATCAGGGAGGACACTGAAGCTTTCTTT. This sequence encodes CASSIREDTEAFF.

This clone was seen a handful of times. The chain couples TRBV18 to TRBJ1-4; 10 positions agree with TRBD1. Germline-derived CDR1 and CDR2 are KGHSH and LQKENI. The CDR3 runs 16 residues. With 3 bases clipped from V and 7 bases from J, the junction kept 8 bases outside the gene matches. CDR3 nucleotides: TGTGCCAGCTCACCCGGGACAGGGGAGGAAGGTGAAAAACTGTTTTTT. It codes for CASSPGTGEEGEKLFF.

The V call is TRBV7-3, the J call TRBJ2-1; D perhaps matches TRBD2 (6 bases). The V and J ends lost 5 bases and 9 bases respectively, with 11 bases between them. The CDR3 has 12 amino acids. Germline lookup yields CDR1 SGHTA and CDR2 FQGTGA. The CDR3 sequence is CASSPRGGEQFF. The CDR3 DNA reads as TGTGCCAGCAGCCCGAGGGGAGGTGAGCAGTTCTTC.

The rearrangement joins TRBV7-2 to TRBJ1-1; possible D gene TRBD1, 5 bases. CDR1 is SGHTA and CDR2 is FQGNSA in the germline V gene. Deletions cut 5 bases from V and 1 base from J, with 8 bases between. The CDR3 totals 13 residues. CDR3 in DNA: TGTGCCAGCAGCGCGGGACGGAACACTGAAGCTTTCTTT. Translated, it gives CASSAGRNTEAFF.

CDR3 nucleotides: TGTGCCAGCAGCCCAAATGGGAACAGGTTGCATCAGCCCCAGCATTTT. Its translation: CASSPNGNRLHQPQHF. The V call is TRBV7-9, the J call TRBJ1-5; D may be TRBD1 (5 bases). This CDR3 region has 16 residues. V lost 5 bases to trimming and J lost 5 bases, with 19 bases between them. In germline, CDR1 is SEHNR, CDR2 FQNEAQ (reference sequence).

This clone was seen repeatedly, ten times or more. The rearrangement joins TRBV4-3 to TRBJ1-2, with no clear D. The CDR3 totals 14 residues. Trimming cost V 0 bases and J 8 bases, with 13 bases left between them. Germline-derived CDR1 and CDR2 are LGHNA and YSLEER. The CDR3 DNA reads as TGCGCCAGCAGCCAAGATCGGGAAGGGAGGGGCTACACCTTC. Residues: CASSQDREGRGYTF.

The CDR3 protein is CASSRQGTLSFSYNEQFF. The CDR3 region has the DNA TGTGCCAGCAGCCGACAGGGAACGTTATCTTTCTCCTACAATGAGCAGTTCTTC. V is TRBV27 and J is TRBJ2-1; 7 bases are shared with TRBD1. The V segment lost 6 bases and the J segment 0 bases; nucleotides outside the gene matches: 14. Per the germline V gene, CDR1 is MNHEY and CDR2 is SMNVEV (reference sequence). The CDR3 consists of 18 residues.

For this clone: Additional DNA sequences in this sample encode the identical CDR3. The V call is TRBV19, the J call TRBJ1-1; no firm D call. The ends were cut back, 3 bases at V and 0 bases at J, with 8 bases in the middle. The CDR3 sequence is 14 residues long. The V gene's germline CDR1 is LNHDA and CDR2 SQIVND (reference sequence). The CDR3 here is CASSMGGMNTEAFF. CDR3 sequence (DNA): TGTGCCAGTAGTATGGGAGGCATGAACACTGAAGCTTTCTTT. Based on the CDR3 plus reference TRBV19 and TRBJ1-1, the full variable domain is DGGITQSPKYLFRKEGQNVTLSCEQNLNHDAMYWYRQDPGQGLRLIYYSQIVNDFQKGDIAEGYSVSREKKESFPLTVTSAQKNPTAFYLCASSMGGMNTEAFFGQGTRLTVV.

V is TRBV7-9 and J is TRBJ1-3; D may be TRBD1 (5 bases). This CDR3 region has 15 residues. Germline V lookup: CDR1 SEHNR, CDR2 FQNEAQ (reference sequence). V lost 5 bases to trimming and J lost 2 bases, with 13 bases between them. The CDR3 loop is CASSPGGNPGNTIYF. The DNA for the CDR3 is TGTGCCAGCAGCCCCGGGGGGAACCCTGGAAACACCATATATTTT.

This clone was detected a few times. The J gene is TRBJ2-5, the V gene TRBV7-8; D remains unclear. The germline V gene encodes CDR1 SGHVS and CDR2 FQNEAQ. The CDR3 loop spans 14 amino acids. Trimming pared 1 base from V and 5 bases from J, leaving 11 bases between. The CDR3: CASSLGYGFETQYF. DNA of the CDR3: TGTGCCAGCAGCTTAGGGTACGGGTTTGAGACCCAGTACTTC.

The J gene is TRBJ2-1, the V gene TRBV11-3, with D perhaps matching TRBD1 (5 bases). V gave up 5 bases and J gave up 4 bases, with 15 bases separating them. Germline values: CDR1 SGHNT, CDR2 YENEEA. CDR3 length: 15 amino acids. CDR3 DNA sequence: TGTGCCAGCAGCCCCCACGGCGCAGGGTACAATGAGCAGTTCTTC. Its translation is CASSPHGAGYNEQFF.

The CDR3 sequence is CASRIRGQTSGTQYF. For the CDR3, the DNA is TGTGCCAGCAGGATCCGAGGACAGACCTCGGGGACCCAGTACTTC. V gene TRBV7-8 combines with J gene TRBJ2-5, with D tentatively TRBD1 (6 bases). Germline values: CDR1 SGHVS, CDR2 FQNEAQ. Trimming removed 6 bases from V and 7 bases from J, with 21 bases in between. The CDR3 sequence is 15 residues long.

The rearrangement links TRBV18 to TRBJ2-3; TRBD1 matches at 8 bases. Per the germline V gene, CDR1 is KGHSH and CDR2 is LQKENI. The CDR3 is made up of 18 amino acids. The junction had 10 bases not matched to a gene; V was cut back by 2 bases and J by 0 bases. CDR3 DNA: TGTGCCAGCTCACCAATTTTGTGGACAGGGAAGAGCACAGATACGCAGTATTTT. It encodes CASSPILWTGKSTDTQYF. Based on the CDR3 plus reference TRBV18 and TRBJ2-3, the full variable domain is NAGVMQNPRHLVRRRGQEARLRCSPMKGHSHVYWYRQLPEEGLKFMVYLQKENIIDESGMPKERFSAEFPKEGPSILRIQQVVRGDSAAYFCASSPILWTGKSTDTQYFGPGTRLTVL.

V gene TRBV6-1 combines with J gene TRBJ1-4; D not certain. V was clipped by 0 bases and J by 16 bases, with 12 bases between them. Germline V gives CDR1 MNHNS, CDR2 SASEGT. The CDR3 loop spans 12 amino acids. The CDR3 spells CASSEAGRVGFF. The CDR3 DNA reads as TGTGCCAGCAGTGAAGCTGGGAGGGTGGGGTTTTTT.

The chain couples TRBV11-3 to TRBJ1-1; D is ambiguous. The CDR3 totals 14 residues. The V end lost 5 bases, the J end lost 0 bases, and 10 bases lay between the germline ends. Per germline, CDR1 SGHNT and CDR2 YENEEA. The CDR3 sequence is CASSLSRLNTEAFF. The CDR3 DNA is TGTGCCAGCAGCCTATCGCGGTTGAACACTGAAGCTTTCTTT.